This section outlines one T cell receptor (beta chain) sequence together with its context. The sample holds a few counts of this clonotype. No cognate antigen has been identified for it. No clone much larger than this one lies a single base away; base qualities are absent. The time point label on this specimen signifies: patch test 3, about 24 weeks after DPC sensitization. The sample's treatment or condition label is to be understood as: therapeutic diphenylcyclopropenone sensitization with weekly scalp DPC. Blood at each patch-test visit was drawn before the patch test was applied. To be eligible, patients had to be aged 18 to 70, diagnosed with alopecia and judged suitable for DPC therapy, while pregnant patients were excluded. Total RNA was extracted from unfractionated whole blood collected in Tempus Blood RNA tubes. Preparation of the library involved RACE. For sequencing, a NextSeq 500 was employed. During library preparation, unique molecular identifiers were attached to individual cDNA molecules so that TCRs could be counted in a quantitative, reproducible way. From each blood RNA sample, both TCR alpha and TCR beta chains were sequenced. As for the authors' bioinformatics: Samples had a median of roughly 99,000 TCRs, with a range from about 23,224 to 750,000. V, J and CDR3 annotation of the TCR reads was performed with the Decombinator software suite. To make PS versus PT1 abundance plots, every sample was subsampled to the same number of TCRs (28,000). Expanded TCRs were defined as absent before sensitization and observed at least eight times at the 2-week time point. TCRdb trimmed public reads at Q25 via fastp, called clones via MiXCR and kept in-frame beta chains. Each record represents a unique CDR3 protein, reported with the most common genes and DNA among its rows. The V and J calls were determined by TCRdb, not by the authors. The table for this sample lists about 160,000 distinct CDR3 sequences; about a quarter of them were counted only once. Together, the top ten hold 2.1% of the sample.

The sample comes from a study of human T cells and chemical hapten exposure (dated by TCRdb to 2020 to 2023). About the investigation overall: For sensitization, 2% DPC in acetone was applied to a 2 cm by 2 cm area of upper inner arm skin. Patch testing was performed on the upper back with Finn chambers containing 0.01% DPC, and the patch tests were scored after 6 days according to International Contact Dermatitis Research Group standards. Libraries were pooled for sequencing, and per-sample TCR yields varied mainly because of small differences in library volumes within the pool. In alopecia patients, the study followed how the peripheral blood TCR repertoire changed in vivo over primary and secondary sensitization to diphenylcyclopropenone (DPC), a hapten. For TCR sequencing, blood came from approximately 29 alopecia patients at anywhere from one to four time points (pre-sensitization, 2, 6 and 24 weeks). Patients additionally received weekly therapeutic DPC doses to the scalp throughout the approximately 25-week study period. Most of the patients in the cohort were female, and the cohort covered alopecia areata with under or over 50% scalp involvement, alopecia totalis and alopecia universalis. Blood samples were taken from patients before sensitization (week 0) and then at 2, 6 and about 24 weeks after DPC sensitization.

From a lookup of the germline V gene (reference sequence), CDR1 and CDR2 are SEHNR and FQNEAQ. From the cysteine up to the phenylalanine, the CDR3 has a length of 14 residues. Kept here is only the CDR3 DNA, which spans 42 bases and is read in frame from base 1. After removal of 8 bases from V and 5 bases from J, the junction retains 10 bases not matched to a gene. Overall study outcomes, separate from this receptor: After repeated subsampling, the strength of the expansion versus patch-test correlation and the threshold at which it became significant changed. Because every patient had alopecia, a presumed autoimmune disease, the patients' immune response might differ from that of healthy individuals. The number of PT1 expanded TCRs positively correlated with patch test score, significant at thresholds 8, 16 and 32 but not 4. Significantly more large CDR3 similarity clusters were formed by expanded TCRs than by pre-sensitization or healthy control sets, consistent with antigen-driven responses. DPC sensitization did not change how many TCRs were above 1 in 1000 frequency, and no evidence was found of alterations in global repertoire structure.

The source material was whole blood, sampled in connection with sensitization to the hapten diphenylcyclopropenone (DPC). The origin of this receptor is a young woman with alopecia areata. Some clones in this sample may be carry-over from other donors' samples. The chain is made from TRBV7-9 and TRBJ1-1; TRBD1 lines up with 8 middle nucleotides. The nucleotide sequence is TGTGCCAGCCTCAGCTACAGGGGGGTAACTGAAGCTTTCTTT. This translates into CASLSYRGVTEAFF.